The source of this T cell receptor beta chain is a study of T cell changes during pregnancy in multiple sclerosis. A single count supports this clone. This CDR3 spans 13 amino acids. V lost 6 bases and J lost 5; bases outside the gene matches: 4. Germline CDR1 SEHNR, CDR2 FQNEAQ (reference sequence). The method was immunoSEQ multiplex PCR; TCRdb's version includes in-frame clones alone and lacks a portion of them. The data hold roughly 89,000 clones, with approximately 95% observed a single time. This clonotype was obtained from a female donor in good health, enrolled as a control in a pregnancy study. This material consisted of peripheral blood, taken after pregnancy. V gene TRBV7-9 combines with J gene TRBJ1-5; 7 bases align to TRBD1. CDR3 nucleotide sequence: TGTGCCAGCAGTACCCAGGGGGATCAGCCCCAGCATTTT. Encoded protein: CASSTQGDQPQHF.